These 11 T cell receptor beta chains came from one sample sequenced in a study of OX40 agonist ivuxolimab in advanced cancers. Only in-frame clones appear in the TCRdb table, and some are missing; sequencing was by immunoSEQ multiplex PCR. The table has approximately 60,000 clones, under 90% seen once. Material: CD4+ or CD8+ T cells sorted from blood, obtained in a trial of the OX40 agonist ivuxolimab. The receptors originated from an adult with an advanced solid tumor such as melanoma, head and neck, liver or kidney cancer.

The rearrangement links TRBV2 to TRBJ2-1; 7 nucleotides agree with TRBD2. This CDR3 comprises 13 residues. Germline loops: CDR1 SNHLY, CDR2 FYNNEI. Germline trimming cut 6 bases from V and 6 bases from J; bases unmatched to any gene: 5. CDR3 loop: CASSGRPLNEQFF. In DNA form, the CDR3 reads TGTGCCAGCAGCGGGAGGCCCCTCAATGAGCAGTTCTTC.

This chain joins TRBV27 and TRBJ2-7, with D hard to call. Trimming pared 6 bases from V and 0 bases from J, leaving 12 bases between. CDR1 is MNHEY, CDR2 SMNVEV, per germline (reference sequence). This CDR3 spans 14 amino acids. The CDR3 reads CASSRSRNSYEQYF. The DNA for the CDR3 is TGTGCCAGCAGCCGATCACGAAACTCCTACGAGCAGTACTTC.

The count of this clone is one. The genes are TRBV4-1 and TRBJ2-3; no clear D. The CDR3 extends over 15 amino acids. Per the germline V gene, CDR1 is MGHRA and CDR2 is YSYEKL. The V end lost 0 bases, the J end lost 4 bases, and 11 bases lay between the germline ends. DNA for the CDR3: TGCGCCAGCAGCCAAGATCCCACAGTTTCAGATACGCAGTATTTT. Translating it yields CASSQDPTVSDTQYF.

The gene calls are TRBV14 and TRBJ1-1; no clear D. Between the trimmed V and J ends, which lost 4 bases and 0 bases, there was a span of 6 bases. The germline V gene has CDR1 SGHDN and CDR2 FVKESK. The CDR3 is 13 residues long. DNA for the CDR3: TGTGCCAGCAGCCCGTCAATGAACACTGAAGCTTTCTTT. Protein: CASSPSMNTEAFF.

CDR3 DNA sequence: TGTGCCAGCACTTTTAGGGAGACCCAGTACTTC. Translating gives CASTFRETQYF. This chain links TRBV7-9 with TRBJ2-5; D is unclear. V lost 7 bases, J lost 5 bases, and 8 bases lay in between. Per germline, CDR1 SEHNR and CDR2 FQNEAQ (reference sequence). CDR3 length: 11 amino acids.

J is TRBJ2-7 and V is TRBV6-1; 7 positions agree with TRBD2. The CDR3 is 13 residues long. V trimming: 6 bases; J trimming: 2 bases; junction bases outside the gene matches: 4. Looked up from germline, CDR1 is MNHNS and CDR2 is SASEGT. Here the CDR3 DNA reads TGTGCCAGCAGACTAGCGCAGGCCTACGAGCAGTACTTC. Translated: CASRLAQAYEQYF.

The V gene is TRBV7-3, the J gene TRBJ2-7; 7 bases fit TRBD2. The V gene end was trimmed by 3 bases and the J gene end by 5 bases; junction bases not matched to a gene: 4. The CDR3 is 13 amino acids. Germline values: CDR1 SGHTA, CDR2 FQGTGA. The CDR3 sequence: CASSFEREDEQYF. CDR3 nucleotides: TGTGCCAGCAGCTTTGAGCGGGAAGACGAGCAGTACTTC. Supplemented by reference TRBV7-3 and TRBJ2-7, the full variable domain reads GAGVSQTPSNKVTEKGKYVELRCDPISGHTALYWYRQSLGQGPEFLIYFQGTGAADDSGLPNDRFFAVRPEGSVSTLKIQRTERGDSAVYLCASSFEREDEQYFGPGTRLTVT.

V gene TRBV28 combines with J gene TRBJ1-1; no clear D. The CDR3 consists of 13 residues. Germline-derived CDR1 and CDR2 are MDHEN and SYDVKM. V lost 5 bases and J 1 base, leaving 8 bases between the germline ends. The CDR3 sequence is CASSTYPNTEAFF. Here the CDR3 DNA reads TGTGCCAGCAGTACCTACCCGAACACTGAAGCTTTCTTT.

This clone was detected only once. The J gene is TRBJ2-5, the V gene TRBV28, with 13 positions matching TRBD2. From germline, CDR1 is MDHEN and CDR2 SYDVKM. This CDR3 spans 16 amino acids. The ends lost 3 bases at V and 5 bases at J; junction bases unmatched: 6. The chain's CDR3 is CASSFGTLAGGETQYF. CDR3 nucleotides: TGTGCCAGCAGTTTTGGGACACTAGCGGGGGGGGAGACCCAGTACTTC.

This chain uses TRBV29-1 with TRBJ1-3; D not resolved. There are 13 residues in the CDR3. V was trimmed by 4 bases and J by 4 bases, leaving 11 bases between them. The germline CDR1 and CDR2 sequences are SQVTM and ANQGSEA. DNA of the CDR3: TGCAGCGTTGTGAGTCACTTAGGAAACACCATATATTTT. Translated: CSVVSHLGNTIYF.

The chain carries TRBV28 and TRBJ1-2; the D gene is possibly TRBD1 (5 bases). CDR1 is MDHEN and CDR2 is SYDVKM in the germline V gene. This CDR3 region has 13 residues. The V end was cut by 2 bases, the J end by 7 bases, with 11 bases between. The CDR3 DNA is TGTGCCAGCAGTTTAGAACAGGAGCGTGGCTACACCTTC. Amino acid sequence: CASSLEQERGYTF.